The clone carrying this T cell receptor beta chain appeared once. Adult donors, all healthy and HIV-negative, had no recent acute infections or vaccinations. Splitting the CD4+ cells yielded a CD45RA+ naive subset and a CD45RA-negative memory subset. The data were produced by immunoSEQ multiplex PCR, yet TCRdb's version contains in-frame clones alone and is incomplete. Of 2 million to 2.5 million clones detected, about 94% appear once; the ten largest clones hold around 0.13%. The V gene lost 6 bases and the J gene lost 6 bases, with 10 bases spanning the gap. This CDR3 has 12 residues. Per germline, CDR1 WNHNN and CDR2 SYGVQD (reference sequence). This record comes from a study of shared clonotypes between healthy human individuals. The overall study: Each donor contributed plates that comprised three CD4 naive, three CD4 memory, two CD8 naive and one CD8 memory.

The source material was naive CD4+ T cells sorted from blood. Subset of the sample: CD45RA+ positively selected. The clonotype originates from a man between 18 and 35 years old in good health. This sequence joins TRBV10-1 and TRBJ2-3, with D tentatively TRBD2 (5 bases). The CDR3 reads CASSQRGDTQYF. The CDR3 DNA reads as TGCGCCAGCAGCCAGCGAGGGGATACGCAGTATTTT.